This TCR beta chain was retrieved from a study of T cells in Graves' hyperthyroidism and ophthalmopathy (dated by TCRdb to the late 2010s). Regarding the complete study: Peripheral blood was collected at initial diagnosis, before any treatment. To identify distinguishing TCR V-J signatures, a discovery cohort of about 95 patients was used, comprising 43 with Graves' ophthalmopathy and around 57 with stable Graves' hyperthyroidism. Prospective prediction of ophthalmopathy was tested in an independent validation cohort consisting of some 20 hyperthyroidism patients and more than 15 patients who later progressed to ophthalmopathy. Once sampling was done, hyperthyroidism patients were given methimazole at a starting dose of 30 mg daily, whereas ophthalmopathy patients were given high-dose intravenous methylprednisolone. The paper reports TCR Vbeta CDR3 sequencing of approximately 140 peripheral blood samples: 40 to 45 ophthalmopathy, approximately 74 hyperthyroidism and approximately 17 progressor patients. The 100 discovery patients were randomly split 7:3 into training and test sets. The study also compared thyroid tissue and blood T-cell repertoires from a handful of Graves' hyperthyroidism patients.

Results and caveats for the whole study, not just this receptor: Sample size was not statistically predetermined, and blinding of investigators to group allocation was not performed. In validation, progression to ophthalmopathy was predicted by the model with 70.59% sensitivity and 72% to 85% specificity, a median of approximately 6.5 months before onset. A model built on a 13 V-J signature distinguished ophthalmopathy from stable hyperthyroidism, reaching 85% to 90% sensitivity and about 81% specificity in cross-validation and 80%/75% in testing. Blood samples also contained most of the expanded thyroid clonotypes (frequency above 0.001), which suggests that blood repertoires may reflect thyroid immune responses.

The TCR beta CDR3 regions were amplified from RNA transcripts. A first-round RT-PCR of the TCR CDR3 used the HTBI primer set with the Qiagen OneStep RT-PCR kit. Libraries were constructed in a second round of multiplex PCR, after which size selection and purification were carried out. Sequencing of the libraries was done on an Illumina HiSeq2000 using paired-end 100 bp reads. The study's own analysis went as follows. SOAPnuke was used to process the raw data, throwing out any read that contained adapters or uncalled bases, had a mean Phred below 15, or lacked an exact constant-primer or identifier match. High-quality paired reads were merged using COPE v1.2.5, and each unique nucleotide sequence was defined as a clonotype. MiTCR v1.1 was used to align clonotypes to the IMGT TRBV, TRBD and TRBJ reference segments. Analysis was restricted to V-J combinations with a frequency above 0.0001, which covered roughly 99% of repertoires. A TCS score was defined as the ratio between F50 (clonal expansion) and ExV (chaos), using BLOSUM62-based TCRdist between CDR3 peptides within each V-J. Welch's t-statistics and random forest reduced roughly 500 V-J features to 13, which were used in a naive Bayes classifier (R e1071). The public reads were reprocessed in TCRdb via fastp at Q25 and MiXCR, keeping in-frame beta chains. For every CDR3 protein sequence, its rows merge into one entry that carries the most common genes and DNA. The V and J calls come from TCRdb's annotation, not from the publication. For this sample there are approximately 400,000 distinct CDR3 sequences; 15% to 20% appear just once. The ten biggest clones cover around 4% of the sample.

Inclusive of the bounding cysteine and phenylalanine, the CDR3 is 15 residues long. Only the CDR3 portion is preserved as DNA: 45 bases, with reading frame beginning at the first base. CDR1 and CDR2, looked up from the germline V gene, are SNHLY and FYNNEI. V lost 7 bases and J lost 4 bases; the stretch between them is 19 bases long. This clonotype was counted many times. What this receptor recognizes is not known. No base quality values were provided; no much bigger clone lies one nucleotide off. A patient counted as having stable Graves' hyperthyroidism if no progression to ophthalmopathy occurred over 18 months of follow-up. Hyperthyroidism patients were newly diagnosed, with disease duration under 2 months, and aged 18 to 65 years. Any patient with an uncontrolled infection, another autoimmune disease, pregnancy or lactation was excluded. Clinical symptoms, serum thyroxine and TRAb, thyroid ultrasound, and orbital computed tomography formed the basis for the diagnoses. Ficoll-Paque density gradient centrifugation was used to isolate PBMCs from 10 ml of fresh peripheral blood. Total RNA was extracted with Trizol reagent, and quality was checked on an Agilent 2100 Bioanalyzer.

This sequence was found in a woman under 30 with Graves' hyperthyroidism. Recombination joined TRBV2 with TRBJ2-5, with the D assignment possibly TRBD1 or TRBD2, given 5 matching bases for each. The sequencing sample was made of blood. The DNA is TGTGCCAGCATCCCGGGACGGAGCTCGGGAGAGACCCAGTACTTC. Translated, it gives CASIPGRSSGETQYF.